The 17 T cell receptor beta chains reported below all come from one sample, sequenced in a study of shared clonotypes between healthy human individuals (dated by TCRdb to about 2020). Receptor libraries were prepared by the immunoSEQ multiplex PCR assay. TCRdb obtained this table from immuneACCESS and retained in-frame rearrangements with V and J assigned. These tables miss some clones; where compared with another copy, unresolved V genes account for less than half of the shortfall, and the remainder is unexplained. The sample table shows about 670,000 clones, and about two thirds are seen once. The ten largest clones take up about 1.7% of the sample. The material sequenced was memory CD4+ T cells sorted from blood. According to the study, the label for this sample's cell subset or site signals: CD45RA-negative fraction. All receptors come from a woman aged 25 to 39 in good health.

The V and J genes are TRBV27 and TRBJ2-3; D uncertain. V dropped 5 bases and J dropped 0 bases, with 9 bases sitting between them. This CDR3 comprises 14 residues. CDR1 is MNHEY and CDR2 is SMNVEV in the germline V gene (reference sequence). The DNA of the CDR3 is TGTGCCAGCAGTGGCTCCACCAGCACAGATACGCAGTATTTT. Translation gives CASSGSTSTDTQYF.

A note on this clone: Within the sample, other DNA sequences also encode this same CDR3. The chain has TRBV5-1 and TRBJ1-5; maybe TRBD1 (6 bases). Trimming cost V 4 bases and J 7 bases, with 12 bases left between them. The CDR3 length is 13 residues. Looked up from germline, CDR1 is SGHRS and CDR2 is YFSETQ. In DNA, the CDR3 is TGCGCCAGCAGCGCCAGGGGAGACCAGCCCCAGCATTTT. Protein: CASSARGDQPQHF.

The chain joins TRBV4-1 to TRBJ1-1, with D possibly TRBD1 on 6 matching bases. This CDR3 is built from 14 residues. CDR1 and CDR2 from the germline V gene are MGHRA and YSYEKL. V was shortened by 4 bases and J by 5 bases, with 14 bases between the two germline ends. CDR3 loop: CASSLRGTRTEAFF. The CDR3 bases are TGCGCCAGCAGCCTTCGCGGGACAAGAACTGAAGCTTTCTTT.

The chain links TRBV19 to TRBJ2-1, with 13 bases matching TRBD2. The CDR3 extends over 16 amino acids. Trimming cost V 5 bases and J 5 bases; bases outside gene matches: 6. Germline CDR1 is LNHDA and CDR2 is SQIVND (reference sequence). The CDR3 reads CASSQTSGRFNNEQFF. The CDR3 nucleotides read TGTGCCAGTAGTCAGACTAGCGGGAGGTTTAACAATGAGCAGTTCTTC.

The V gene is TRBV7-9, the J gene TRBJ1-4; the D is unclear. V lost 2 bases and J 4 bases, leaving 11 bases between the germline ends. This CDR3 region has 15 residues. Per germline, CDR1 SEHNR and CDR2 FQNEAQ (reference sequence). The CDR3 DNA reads TGTGCCAGCAGCTTATTTGGGTCCCGTAATGAAAAACTGTTTTTT. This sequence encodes CASSLFGSRNEKLFF.

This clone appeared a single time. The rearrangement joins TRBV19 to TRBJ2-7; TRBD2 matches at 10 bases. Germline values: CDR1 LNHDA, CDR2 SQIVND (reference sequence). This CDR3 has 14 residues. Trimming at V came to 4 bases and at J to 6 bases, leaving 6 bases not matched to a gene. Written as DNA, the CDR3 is TGTGCCAGTAGTAGTAGCGGGAGGCTCCTCGAGCAGTACTTC. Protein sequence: CASSSSGRLLEQYF.

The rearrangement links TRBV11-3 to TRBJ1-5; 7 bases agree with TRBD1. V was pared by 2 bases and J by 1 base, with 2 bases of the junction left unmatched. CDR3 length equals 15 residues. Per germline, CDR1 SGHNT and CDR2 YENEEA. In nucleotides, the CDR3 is TGTGCCAGCAGCTTACACAGGGGAAGCAATCAGCCCCAGCATTTT. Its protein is CASSLHRGSNQPQHF.

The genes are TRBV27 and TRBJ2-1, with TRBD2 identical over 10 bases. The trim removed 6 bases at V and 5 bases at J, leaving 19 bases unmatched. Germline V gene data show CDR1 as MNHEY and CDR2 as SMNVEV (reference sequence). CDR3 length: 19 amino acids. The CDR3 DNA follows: TGTGCCAGCAGCCCTGCCCCCCCGGGGTTAGCGGGAGGCCACAATGAGCAGTTCTTC. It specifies CASSPAPPGLAGGHNEQFF.

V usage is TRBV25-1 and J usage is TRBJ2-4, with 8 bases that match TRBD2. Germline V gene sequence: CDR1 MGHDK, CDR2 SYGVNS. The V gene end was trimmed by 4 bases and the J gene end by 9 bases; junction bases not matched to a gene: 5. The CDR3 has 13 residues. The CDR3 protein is CASSAGGGGIQYF. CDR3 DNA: TGTGCCAGCAGTGCCGGGGGGGGAGGCATTCAGTACTTC.

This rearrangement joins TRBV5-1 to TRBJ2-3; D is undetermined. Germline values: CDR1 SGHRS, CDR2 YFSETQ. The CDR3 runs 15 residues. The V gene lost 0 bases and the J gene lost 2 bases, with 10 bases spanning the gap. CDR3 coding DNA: TGCGCCAGCAGCTTGGCCGCTGAAGCCACAGATACGCAGTATTTT. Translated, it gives CASSLAAEATDTQYF.

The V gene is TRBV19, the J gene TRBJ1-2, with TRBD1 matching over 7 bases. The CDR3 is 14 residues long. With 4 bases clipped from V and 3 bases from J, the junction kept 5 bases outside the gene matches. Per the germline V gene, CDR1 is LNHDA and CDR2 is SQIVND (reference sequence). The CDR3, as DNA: TGTGCCAGTAGTAAGGACAGGTCGGACTATGGCTACACCTTC. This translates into CASSKDRSDYGYTF.

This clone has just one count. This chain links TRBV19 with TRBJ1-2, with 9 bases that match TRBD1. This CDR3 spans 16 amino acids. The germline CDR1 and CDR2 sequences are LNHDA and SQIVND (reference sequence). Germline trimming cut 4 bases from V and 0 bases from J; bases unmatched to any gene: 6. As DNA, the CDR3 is TGTGCCAGTAGTACAGGACAGGGGCGGTCTAACTATGGCTACACCTTC. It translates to CASSTGQGRSNYGYTF.

For the CDR3, the DNA is TGTGCCAGCTCACCACAGGCAACAAGGGGCTACACCTTC. It yields the protein CASSPQATRGYTF. V is TRBV18 and J is TRBJ1-2; no firm D call. Trimming pared 1 base from V and 8 bases from J, leaving 11 bases between. The CDR3 has 13 residues. Germline V gene lookup returns CDR1 KGHSH and CDR2 LQKENI.

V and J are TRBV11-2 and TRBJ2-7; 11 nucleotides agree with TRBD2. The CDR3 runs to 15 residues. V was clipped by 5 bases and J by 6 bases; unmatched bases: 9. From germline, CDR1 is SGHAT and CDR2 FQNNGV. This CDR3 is CASSQPTSGISEQYF. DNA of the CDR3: TGTGCCAGCAGCCAACCGACTAGCGGGATTAGCGAGCAGTACTTC. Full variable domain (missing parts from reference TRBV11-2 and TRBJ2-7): EAGVAQSPRYKIIEKRQSVAFWCNPISGHATLYWYQQILGQGPKLLIQFQNNGVVDDSQLPKDRFSAERLKGVDSTLKIQPAKLEDSAVYLCASSQPTSGISEQYFGPGTRLTVT.

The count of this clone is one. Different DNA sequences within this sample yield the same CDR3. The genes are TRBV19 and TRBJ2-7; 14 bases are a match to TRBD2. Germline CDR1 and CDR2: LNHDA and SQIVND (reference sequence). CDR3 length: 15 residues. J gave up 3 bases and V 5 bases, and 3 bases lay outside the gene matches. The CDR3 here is CASSPGTSGSYEQYF. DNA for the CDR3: TGTGCCAGTAGTCCTGGGACTAGCGGGAGCTACGAGCAGTACTTC.

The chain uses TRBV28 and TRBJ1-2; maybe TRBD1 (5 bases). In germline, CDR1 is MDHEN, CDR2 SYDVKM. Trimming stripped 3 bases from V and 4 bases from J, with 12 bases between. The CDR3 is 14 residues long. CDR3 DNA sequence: TGTGCCAGCAGTTTGGAGGGGCGCATCTATGGCTACACCTTC. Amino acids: CASSLEGRIYGYTF.

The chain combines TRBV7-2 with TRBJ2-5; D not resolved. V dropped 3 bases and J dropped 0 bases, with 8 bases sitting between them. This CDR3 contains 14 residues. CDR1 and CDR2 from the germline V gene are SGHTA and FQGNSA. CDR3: CASSFGPNQETQYF. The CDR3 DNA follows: TGTGCCAGCAGCTTCGGACCGAACCAAGAGACCCAGTACTTC.